This T cell receptor beta chain was documented in a study of tissue T cells after allogeneic stem cell transplantation. A remark on this clone: As yet, its antigen is unknown. Any gene name here is a mouse gene name. The read halts 1 residue ahead of the CDR3 end, with the missing end drawn from the germline J gene.

The CDR3 sequence is 15 residues long. Germline CDR1 KGHPV, CDR2 FQNQEV (reference sequence). The ends were cut back, 4 bases at V and 2 bases at J, with 13 bases in the middle. The time point: mouse harvest day 7 after allogeneic transplant. Each mouse received 10^7 T-cell-depleted marrow cells plus 10^6 splenic CD5+ T cells by tail vein. This mouse GVHD model was MHC-mismatched B6 to BALB/c, profiled day 7 or 14. Survey-depth TCRbeta CDR3 sequencing reported V/J genes and productive frequencies. Profiling relied on immunoSEQ multiplex PCR, and the TCRdb table lists in-frame clones only, not all of them. The sample holds about 3,700 clones, roughly 50% seen once. Whole-study findings and limits: Anatomically similar tissues had similar TCR repertoires within each patient. Across patients, clones rarely overlapped, yet motif clusters were shared tissue-specifically.

The TCR originated in a female BALB/c mouse given C57BL/6 T cells with graft-versus-host disease after an allogeneic hematopoietic cell transplant. This chain links TRBV26 with TRBJ2-5; a possible D gene is TRBD1 (6 bases). Material: gut tissue. The CDR3 DNA, read in part, is TGTGCCAGCAGTCGCACAGGGAGGAGCCAAGACACCCAGTAC. Its protein is CASSRTGRSQDTQY. From start to end, the CDR3 is CASSRTGRSQDTQYF.